This is a list of T cell receptor beta chains from one sample in a study. MiXCR, applied by TCRdb to the 5' RACE reads, yields one record per CDR3 protein. This table holds thousands of distinct CDR3 sequences, approximately 61% found once. Source material: tumor-infiltrating memory CD4+ T cells sorted from the breast tumor. These receptors originate from a female donor with breast cancer. Each CDR3 is given with its conserved first and last residue. Fields, in order: clone size, D gene, J gene, V gene, CDR3 DNA, CDR3 protein. A D gene is named only where the DNA matches it firmly. Expanded clones are given a class, and other clones once, few, many or no size at all.

abundance: .; d_gene: .; j_gene: TRBJ2-1; v_gene: TRBV18; CDR3nt: TGTGCCAGCTCACCGGGAGAACAGGCCCTGTACGATGAGCAGTTCTTC; CDR3aa: CASSPGEQALYDEQFF
abundance: few; d_gene: TRBD1; j_gene: TRBJ2-4; v_gene: TRBV7-2; CDR3nt: TGTGCCAGCAGCTTAGTTGGACAGGGCCTAGGCGTTCAGTACTTC; CDR3aa: CASSLVGQGLGVQYF
abundance: .; d_gene: .; j_gene: TRBJ2-3; v_gene: TRBV15; CDR3nt: TGTGCCACCAGCAGTGGAACCAACACAGATACGCAGTATTTT; CDR3aa: CATSSGTNTDTQYF
abundance: .; d_gene: .; j_gene: TRBJ2-3; v_gene: TRBV7-2; CDR3nt: TGTGCCAGCAGCTTTTCGGCAGATACGCAGTATTTT; CDR3aa: CASSFSADTQYF
abundance: .; d_gene: .; j_gene: TRBJ2-2; v_gene: TRBV7-9; CDR3nt: TGTGCCAGCAGCACCGGGGAGCTGTTTTTT; CDR3aa: CASSTGELFF
abundance: .; d_gene: .; j_gene: TRBJ2-6; v_gene: TRBV7-9; CDR3nt: TGTGCCAGCAGCTTAGGCGTTGGCCTACGGGGCTCTGGGGCCAACGTCCTGACTTTC; CDR3aa: CASSLGVGLRGSGANVLTF
abundance: .; d_gene: TRBD1; j_gene: TRBJ2-7; v_gene: TRBV7-9; CDR3nt: TGTGCCAGCAGCTTTGTCCCCCTCTGGGGACAGGGGGCTTTCCACGAGCAGTACTTC; CDR3aa: CASSFVPLWGQGAFHEQYF
abundance: few; d_gene: TRBD1; j_gene: TRBJ1-5; v_gene: TRBV10-3; CDR3nt: TGTGCCATCAACCCGGGACAGGGCAATCAGCCCCAGCATTTT; CDR3aa: CAINPGQGNQPQHF
abundance: .; d_gene: TRBD2; j_gene: TRBJ2-2; v_gene: TRBV7-2; CDR3nt: TGTGCCAGCAGCCGGGGACTAGCGGGAGGGAGTACCGGGGAGCTGTTTTTT; CDR3aa: CASSRGLAGGSTGELFF
abundance: medium-sized; d_gene: .; j_gene: TRBJ1-1; v_gene: TRBV29-1; CDR3nt: TGCAGCGTGACCACAGGGGAAGCTTTCTTT; CDR3aa: CSVTTGEAFF
abundance: large; d_gene: TRBD1; j_gene: TRBJ2-7; v_gene: TRBV20-1; CDR3nt: TGCAGGATACAGGGGGCCTACACCTACGAGCAGTACTTC; CDR3aa: CRIQGAYTYEQYF
abundance: .; d_gene: .; j_gene: TRBJ2-2; v_gene: TRBV6-5; CDR3nt: TGTGCCAGCAGTTACCGAGGTGGGGGAAACACCGGGGAGCTGTTTTTT; CDR3aa: CASSYRGGGNTGELFF
abundance: .; d_gene: TRBD2; j_gene: TRBJ2-5; v_gene: TRBV11-2; CDR3nt: TGTGCCAGCAGCCAGACTAGCGGGGGACTCCAAGAGACCCAGTACTTC; CDR3aa: CASSQTSGGLQETQYF
abundance: .; d_gene: .; j_gene: TRBJ1-1; v_gene: TRBV12-3/TRBV12-4; CDR3nt: TGTGCCGGCTCCGTGTTGGGGATTGGCACTGAAGCTTTCTTT; CDR3aa: CAGSVLGIGTEAFF
abundance: .; d_gene: .; j_gene: TRBJ1-2; v_gene: TRBV28; CDR3nt: TGTGCCAGCAGTTTACAGAACTCATATGGCTACACCTTC; CDR3aa: CASSLQNSYGYTF
abundance: .; d_gene: .; j_gene: TRBJ1-2; v_gene: TRBV20-1; CDR3nt: TGCATCGGAACAGGGAGTAACTATGGCTACACCTTC; CDR3aa: CIGTGSNYGYTF
abundance: .; d_gene: TRBD2; j_gene: TRBJ2-1; v_gene: TRBV7-2; CDR3nt: TGTGCCAGCAGCGCCGGGACTAGCGGCCCAGGTGAGCAGTTCTTC; CDR3aa: CASSAGTSGPGEQFF
abundance: .; d_gene: .; j_gene: TRBJ2-5; v_gene: TRBV7-7; CDR3nt: TGTGCTAGCAGCTTTTGGCAGGGGGAGACCCAGTACTTC; CDR3aa: CASSFWQGETQYF
abundance: .; d_gene: TRBD2; j_gene: TRBJ2-3; v_gene: TRBV12-3/TRBV12-4; CDR3nt: TGTGCCAGCAGTTTAAGCGGGGGTACCACAGATACGCAGTATTTT; CDR3aa: CASSLSGGTTDTQYF
abundance: few; d_gene: .; j_gene: TRBJ1-2; v_gene: TRBV20-1; CDR3nt: TGCAGTGCTAGACACCCGTCAGGGGCGCAGGGCTACACCTTC; CDR3aa: CSARHPSGAQGYTF
abundance: .; d_gene: TRBD1; j_gene: TRBJ2-7; v_gene: TRBV12-3/TRBV12-4; CDR3nt: TGTGCCAGCAGAGCCCGGGACAGTAACTACGAGCAGTACTTC; CDR3aa: CASRARDSNYEQYF
abundance: .; d_gene: .; j_gene: TRBJ2-7; v_gene: TRBV7-2; CDR3nt: TGTGCCAGCAGCTTAGGCAGGGAGTACTACGAGCAGTACTTC; CDR3aa: CASSLGREYYEQYF
abundance: .; d_gene: .; j_gene: TRBJ1-2; v_gene: TRBV5-1; CDR3nt: TGCGCCAGCAGTCAAGGGGAGGGGTTCTATGGCTACACCTTC; CDR3aa: CASSQGEGFYGYTF
abundance: .; d_gene: TRBD2; j_gene: TRBJ2-1; v_gene: TRBV6-2/TRBV6-3; CDR3nt: TGTGCCAGCAGTTACACTCGCGGGGGCTACAATGAGCAGTTCTTC; CDR3aa: CASSYTRGGYNEQFF
abundance: .; d_gene: TRBD1; j_gene: TRBJ1-1; v_gene: TRBV20-1; CDR3nt: TGCAGTGCCCCCCGGGGACAGGGGGGGAACACTGAAGCTTTCTTT; CDR3aa: CSAPRGQGGNTEAFF
abundance: .; d_gene: .; j_gene: TRBJ2-5; v_gene: TRBV7-6; CDR3nt: TGTGCCAGCAGCTTCTTAGAGAAGACCCAGTACTTC; CDR3aa: CASSFLEKTQYF
abundance: .; d_gene: .; j_gene: TRBJ1-2; v_gene: TRBV4-3; CDR3nt: TGCGCCAGCAGCCAAGTGGGTGGGGTTGGCTTCACCTTC; CDR3aa: CASSQVGGVGFTF
abundance: .; d_gene: .; j_gene: TRBJ2-7; v_gene: TRBV7-9; CDR3nt: TGTGCCAGCAGCCCCGGACAGCACTCCTACGAGCAGTACTTC; CDR3aa: CASSPGQHSYEQYF
abundance: few; d_gene: .; j_gene: TRBJ1-5; v_gene: TRBV6-1; CDR3nt: TGTGCCAGCAGAGACGTTGGGCCCCAGCATTTT; CDR3aa: CASRDVGPQHF
abundance: .; d_gene: TRBD1; j_gene: TRBJ1-4; v_gene: TRBV12-3/TRBV12-4; CDR3nt: TGTGCCAGCAGTTCGGAGACAGGGCGTGAAAAACTGTTTTTT; CDR3aa: CASSSETGREKLFF
abundance: few; d_gene: .; j_gene: TRBJ2-7; v_gene: TRBV7-9; CDR3nt: TGTGCCAGCAGCCCCCTCGCCCCTTACGAGCAGTACTTC; CDR3aa: CASSPLAPYEQYF
abundance: few; d_gene: .; j_gene: TRBJ2-7; v_gene: TRBV5-1; CDR3nt: TGCGCCAGCAGCCCGGACCCGACCTACGAGCAGTACTTC; CDR3aa: CASSPDPTYEQYF
abundance: .; d_gene: .; j_gene: TRBJ1-5; v_gene: TRBV7-2; CDR3nt: TGTGCCAGCAGCTTAAGACAAGATCAGCCCCAGCATTTT; CDR3aa: CASSLRQDQPQHF
abundance: .; d_gene: .; j_gene: TRBJ2-6; v_gene: TRBV29-1; CDR3nt: TGCAGCGCTGAAGATGTGGCGGGTGCTGGGGCCAACGTCCTGACCTTC; CDR3aa: CSAEDVAGAGANVLTF
abundance: .; d_gene: .; j_gene: TRBJ2-2; v_gene: TRBV29-1; CDR3nt: TGCAGCGTTGAAGATACCACCGGGGAGCTGTTTTTT; CDR3aa: CSVEDTTGELFF
abundance: .; d_gene: TRBD1; j_gene: TRBJ1-1; v_gene: TRBV3-1; CDR3nt: TGTGCCAGCAGCCACGGACAGGTGACCACTGAAGCTTTCTTT; CDR3aa: CASSHGQVTTEAFF